This T cell receptor beta chain stems from a study of T-cell reconstitution after alpha-beta-depleted transplantation in children listed by TCRdb under 2016. Turning to the overall study: Using TCR repertoire profiling, the study quantitatively followed how T-cell immune reconstitution unfolded in children after TCRalphabeta/CD19-depleted allogeneic hematopoietic cell transplantation.

This clonotype was counted only a few times. The antigen it recognizes is unknown. No base quality values were provided; no much bigger clone lies one nucleotide off. The germline V gene supplies CDR1 MGHRA and CDR2 YSYEKL. The germline ends are 16 bases apart after V is trimmed by 0 bases and J by 13 bases. The CDR3 sequence holds 15 residues, the cysteine and phenylalanine included. CDR3 DNA is the only sequence kept; it has 45 bases, read in frame from the first base. Receptors were amplified or captured by PCR. The data were produced on an Illumina HiSeq 2500. TCR library preparation used molecular barcoding, with unique molecular identifiers applied to normalize quantification of the TCRbeta repertoire. In-frame beta chains were kept once TCRdb had trimmed the public reads at Q25 with fastp and called clones with MiXCR. For every CDR3 protein sequence, its rows merge into one entry that carries the most common genes and DNA. This sample comprises a few hundred thousand distinct CDR3 sequences, roughly 20% of them detected only once. 3% to 4.5% of the sample is held by the ten biggest clonotypes.

This TCR came from a human donor who donated a stem cell graft to a child with acute myeloid leukemia. Sequencing was performed on PBMCs from the stem cell graft donor, taken from the stem cell graft. This chain is built from TRBV4-1 and TRBJ1-6, with TRBD1 as a weak D call on 6 bases. The CDR3 protein: CASSQEDQGMGPLHF. The base sequence is TGCGCCAGCAGCCAAGAGGATCAGGGGATGGGGCCCCTCCACTTT.